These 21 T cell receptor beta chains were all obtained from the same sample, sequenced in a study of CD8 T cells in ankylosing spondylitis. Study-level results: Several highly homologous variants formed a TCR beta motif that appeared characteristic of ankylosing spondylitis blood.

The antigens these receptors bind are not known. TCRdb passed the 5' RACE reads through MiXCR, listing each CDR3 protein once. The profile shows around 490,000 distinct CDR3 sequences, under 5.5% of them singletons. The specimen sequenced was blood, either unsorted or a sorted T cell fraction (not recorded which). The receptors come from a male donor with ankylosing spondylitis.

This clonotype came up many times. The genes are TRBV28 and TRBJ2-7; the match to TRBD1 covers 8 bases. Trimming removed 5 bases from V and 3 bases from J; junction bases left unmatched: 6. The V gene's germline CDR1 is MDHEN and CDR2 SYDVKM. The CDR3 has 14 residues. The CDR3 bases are TGTGCCAGCAGTCTCTACAGGGGGAACTACGAGCAGTACTTC. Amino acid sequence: CASSLYRGNYEQYF.

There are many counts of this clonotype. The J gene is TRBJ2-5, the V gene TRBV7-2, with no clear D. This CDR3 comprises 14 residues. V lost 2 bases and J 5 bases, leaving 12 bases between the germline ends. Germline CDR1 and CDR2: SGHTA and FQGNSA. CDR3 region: CASSLSPARETQYF. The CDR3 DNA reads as TGTGCCAGCAGCTTAAGCCCCGCACGGGAGACCCAGTACTTC.

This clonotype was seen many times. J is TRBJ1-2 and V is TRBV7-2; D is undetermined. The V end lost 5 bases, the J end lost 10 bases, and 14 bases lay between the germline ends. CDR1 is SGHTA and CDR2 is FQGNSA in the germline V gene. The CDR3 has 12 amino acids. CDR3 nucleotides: TGTGCCAGCAGCCAGACTAGACGGGACTACACCTTC. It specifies CASSQTRRDYTF.

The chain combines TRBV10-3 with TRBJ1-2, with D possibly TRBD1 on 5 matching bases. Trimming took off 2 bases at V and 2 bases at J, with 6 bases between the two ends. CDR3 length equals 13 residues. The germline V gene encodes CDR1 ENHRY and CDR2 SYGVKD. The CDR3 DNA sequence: TGTGCCATCAGTGAGAGGGACAACTATGGCTACACCTTC. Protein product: CAISERDNYGYTF.

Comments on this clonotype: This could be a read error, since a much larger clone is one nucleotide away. CDR3 DNA: TGCAGAGCGACAGGGGGTCACGAGCAGTACTTC. Protein product: CRATGGHEQYF. The rearrangement links TRBV20-1 to TRBJ2-7; the match to TRBD1 covers 9 bases. Germline assignment: CDR1 DFQATT and CDR2 SNEGSKA (reference sequence). The CDR3 totals 11 residues.

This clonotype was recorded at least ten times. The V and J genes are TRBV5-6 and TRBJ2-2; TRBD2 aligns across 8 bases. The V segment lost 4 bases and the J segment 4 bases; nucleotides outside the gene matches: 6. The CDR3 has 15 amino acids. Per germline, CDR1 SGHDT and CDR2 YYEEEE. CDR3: CASSEVGRATGELFF. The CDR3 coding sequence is TGTGCCAGCAGCGAAGTCGGGAGGGCCACCGGGGAGCTGTTTTTT.

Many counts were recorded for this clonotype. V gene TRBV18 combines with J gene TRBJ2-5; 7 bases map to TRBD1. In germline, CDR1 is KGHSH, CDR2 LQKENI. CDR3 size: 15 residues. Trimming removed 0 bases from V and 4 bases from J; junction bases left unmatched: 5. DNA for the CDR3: TGTGCCAGCTCACCACCGGGGACAGTCCGAGAGACCCAGTACTTC. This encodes CASSPPGTVRETQYF.

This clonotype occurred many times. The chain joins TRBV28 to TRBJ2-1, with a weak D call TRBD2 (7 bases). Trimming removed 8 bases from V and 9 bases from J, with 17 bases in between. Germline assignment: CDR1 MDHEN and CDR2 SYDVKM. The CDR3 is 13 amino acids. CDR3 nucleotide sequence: TGTGCCAGCGCCTGGAGCGGGACAAGTGAGCAGTTCTTC. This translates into CASAWSGTSEQFF.

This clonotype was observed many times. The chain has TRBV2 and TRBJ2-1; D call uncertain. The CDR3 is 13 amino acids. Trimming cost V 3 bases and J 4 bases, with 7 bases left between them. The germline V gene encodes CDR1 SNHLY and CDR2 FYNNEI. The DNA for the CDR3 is TGTGCCAGCAGTGATAATAAATACAATGAGCAGTTCTTC. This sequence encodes CASSDNKYNEQFF.

CDR3 sequence (DNA): TGTGCCAGCAGCTCCAGTTTGATGAGGGAGGGCCTCAATGAGCAGTTCTTC. Translated: CASSSSLMREGLNEQFF. This chain connects TRBV4-2 to TRBJ2-1; TRBD2 aligns across 7 bases. V dropped 5 bases and J dropped 6; count of bases not matched to a gene: 16. The CDR3 extends over 17 amino acids. CDR1 is LGHNA and CDR2 is YNFKEQ in the germline V gene.

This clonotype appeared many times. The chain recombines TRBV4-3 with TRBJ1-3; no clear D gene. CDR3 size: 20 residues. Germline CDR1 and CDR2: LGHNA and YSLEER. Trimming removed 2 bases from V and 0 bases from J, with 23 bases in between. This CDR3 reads CASSQLLIGPESYSGNTIYF. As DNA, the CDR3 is TGCGCCAGCAGCCAACTCCTGATAGGGCCAGAAAGTTACTCTGGAAACACCATATATTTT.

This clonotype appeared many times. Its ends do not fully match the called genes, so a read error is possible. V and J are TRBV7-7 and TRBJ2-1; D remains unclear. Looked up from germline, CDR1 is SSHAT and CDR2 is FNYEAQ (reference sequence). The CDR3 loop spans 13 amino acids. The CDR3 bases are TGTGCTAGCAGCTTAGGAATAGCCAATGAGCAGTTCTTC. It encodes CASSLGIANEQFF.

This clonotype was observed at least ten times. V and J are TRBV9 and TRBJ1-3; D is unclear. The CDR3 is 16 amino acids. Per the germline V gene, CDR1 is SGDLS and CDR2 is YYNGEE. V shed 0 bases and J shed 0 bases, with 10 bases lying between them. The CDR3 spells CASSVAAATSGNTIYF. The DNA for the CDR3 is TGTGCCAGCAGCGTAGCGGCGGCAACCTCTGGAAACACCATATATTTT.

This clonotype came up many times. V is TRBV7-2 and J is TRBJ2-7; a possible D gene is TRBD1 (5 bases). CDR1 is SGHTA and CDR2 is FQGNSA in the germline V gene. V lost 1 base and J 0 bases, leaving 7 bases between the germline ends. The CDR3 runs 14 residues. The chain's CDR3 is CASSLEGNSYEQYF. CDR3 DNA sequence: TGTGCCAGCAGCTTAGAGGGGAACTCCTACGAGCAGTACTTC.

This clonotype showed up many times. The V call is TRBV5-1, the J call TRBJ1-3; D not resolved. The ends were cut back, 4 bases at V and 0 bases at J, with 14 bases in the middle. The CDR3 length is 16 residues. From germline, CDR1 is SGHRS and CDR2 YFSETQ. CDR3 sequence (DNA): TGCGCCAGCAGCATTACCGGGATCTTCTCTGGAAACACCATATATTTT. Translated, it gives CASSITGIFSGNTIYF. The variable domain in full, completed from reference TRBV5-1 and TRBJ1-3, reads KAGVTQTPRYLIKTRGQQVTLSCSPISGHRSVSWYQQTPGQGLQFLFEYFSETQRNKGNFPGRFSGRQFSNSRSEMNVSTLELGDSALYLCASSITGIFSGNTIYFGEGSWLTVV.

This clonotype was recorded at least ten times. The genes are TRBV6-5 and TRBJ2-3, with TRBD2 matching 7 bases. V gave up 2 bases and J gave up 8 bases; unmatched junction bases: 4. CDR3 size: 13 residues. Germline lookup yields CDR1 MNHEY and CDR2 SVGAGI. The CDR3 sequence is CASSYGGVGTQYF. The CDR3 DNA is TGTGCCAGCAGTTACGGGGGGGTCGGTACGCAGTATTTT.

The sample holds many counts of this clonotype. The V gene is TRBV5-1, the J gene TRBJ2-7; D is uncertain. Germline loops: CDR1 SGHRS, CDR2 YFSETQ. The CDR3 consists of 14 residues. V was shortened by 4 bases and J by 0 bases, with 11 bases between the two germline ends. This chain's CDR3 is CASSASSPSYEQYF. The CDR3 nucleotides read TGCGCCAGCAGCGCAAGCAGTCCCTCCTACGAGCAGTACTTC.

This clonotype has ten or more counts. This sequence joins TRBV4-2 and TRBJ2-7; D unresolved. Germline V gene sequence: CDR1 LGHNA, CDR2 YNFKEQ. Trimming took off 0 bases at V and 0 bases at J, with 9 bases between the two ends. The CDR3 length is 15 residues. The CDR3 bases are TGTGCCAGCAGCCAAGAAGTACGGAGCTCCTACGAGCAGTACTTC. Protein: CASSQEVRSSYEQYF.

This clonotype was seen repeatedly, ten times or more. The DNA for the CDR3 is TGTGCCAGCAGGTCGTCCAGGGCCGGTGATGAAAAACTGTTTTTT. Residues: CASRSSRAGDEKLFF. This chain joins TRBV6-1 and TRBJ1-4, with a weak D call TRBD1 (5 bases). Trimming removed 6 bases at V and 6 bases at J, with 17 bases between. The germline CDR1 and CDR2 sequences are MNHNS and SASEGT. The CDR3 sequence is 15 residues long.

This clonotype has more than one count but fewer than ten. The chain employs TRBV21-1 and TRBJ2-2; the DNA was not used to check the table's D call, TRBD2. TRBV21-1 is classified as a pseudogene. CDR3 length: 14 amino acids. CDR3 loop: CASSGPPYMRELFF. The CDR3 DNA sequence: TGTGCCAGCAGCGGGCCTCCCTATATGCGGGAGCTGTTTTTT.

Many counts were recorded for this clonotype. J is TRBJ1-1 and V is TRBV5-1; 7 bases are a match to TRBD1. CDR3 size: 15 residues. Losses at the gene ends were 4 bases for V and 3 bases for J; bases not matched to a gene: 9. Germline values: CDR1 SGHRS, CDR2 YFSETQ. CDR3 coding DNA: TGCGCCAGCAGCATTGGGACAGCGGATGACACTGAAGCTTTCTTT. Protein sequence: CASSIGTADDTEAFF.